A selection of T cell receptor beta chains follows, all from one sample in a study of T cells after yellow fever vaccination. TCRdb reprocessed the 5' RACE reads via MiXCR and lists one record per CDR3 protein. The sample holds hundreds of thousands of distinct CDR3 sequences, roughly an eighth seen once. The sample in question was PBMCs, obtained on the day of the yellow fever booster vaccination. The receptor source for this set is a man aged 30-40 years who received the YFV17D yellow fever vaccine. The CDR3 runs from the conserved cysteine through the conserved F or W. Fields, in order: clone size, J gene, V gene, D gene, CDR3 protein, CDR3 DNA. The D gene is left open where the match is weak. For some rows the clone size is stated as once, few or many, or as a class when expanded; others skip it.

>few|TRBJ2-1|TRBV10-2|-
CASSESMRGQFF
TGCGCCAGCAGTGAGTCGATGAGAGGGCAGTTCTTC
>few|TRBJ1-1|TRBV24-1|-
CATKQHKNTEAFF
TGTGCCACTAAACAGCACAAGAACACTGAAGCTTTCTTT
>few|TRBJ2-3|TRBV30|TRBD1
CAWSRAGGITDTQYF
TGTGCCTGGAGTAGGGCAGGGGGCATCACAGATACGCAGTATTTT
>few|TRBJ2-5|TRBV15|-
CATRGTIETQYF
TGTGCCACCAGAGGGACCATAGAGACCCAGTACTTC
>few|TRBJ2-5|TRBV20-1|TRBD1
CSAKDRVPYF
TGCAGTGCTAAGGACAGGGTTCCGTACTTC
>-|TRBJ2-7|TRBV7-9|TRBD1
CASYSSGTGIYEQYF
TGTGCCAGCTACTCCTCAGGGACAGGGATCTACGAGCAGTACTTC
>-|TRBJ2-1|TRBV29-1|TRBD2
CSVGEGPAGEQFF
TGCAGCGTTGGGGAGGGACCGGCCGGAGAGCAGTTCTTC
>few|TRBJ1-1|TRBV5-1|-
CASSLYGDRNTEAFF
TGCGCCAGCAGCTTGTATGGAGATAGAAACACTGAAGCTTTCTTT
>-|TRBJ1-1|TRBV7-2|-
CASSPSAGVNTEAFF
TGTGCCAGCAGCCCATCGGCAGGGGTAAACACTGAAGCTTTCTTT
>-|TRBJ2-3|TRBV28|-
CASPPGGTGTDTQYF
TGTGCCAGCCCCCCTGGGGGCACGGGCACAGATACGCAGTATTTT
>few|TRBJ2-1|TRBV7-9|-
CASSLDRPKQFF
TGTGCCAGCAGCTTAGACCGGCCTAAGCAGTTCTTC
>-|TRBJ2-1|TRBV10-1|-
CASSEVRGTYNEQFF
TGCGCCAGCAGTGAGGTTCGGGGGACCTACAATGAGCAGTTCTTC
>few|TRBJ2-7|TRBV7-2|-
CASSLAGSGEQYF
TGTGCCAGCAGCTTAGCAGGTTCTGGAGAGCAGTACTTC
>-|TRBJ2-3|TRBV3-1|TRBD2
CACSQSGSGRSTDTQYF
TGTGCCTGCAGCCAATCGGGTAGCGGGAGGAGCACAGATACGCAGTATTTT
>-|TRBJ2-5|TRBV28|-
CASSAPGLSETQYF
TGTGCCAGCAGCGCGCCGGGGCTGTCGGAGACCCAGTACTTC
>-|TRBJ2-3|TRBV18|-
CASSPSKAQPAQYF
TGTGCCAGCTCACCGTCGAAGGCCCAACCCGCGCAGTATTTT
>few|TRBJ2-1|TRBV23-1|TRBD2
CASSQAGRAARYNEQFF
TGCGCCAGCAGTCAAGCCGGGAGGGCCGCTCGCTACAATGAGCAGTTCTTC
>few|TRBJ2-2|TRBV12-5|-
CASGLGAGELFF
TGTGCTAGTGGTTTGGGGGCCGGGGAGCTGTTTTTT
>-|TRBJ2-1|TRBV7-2|-
CASSPARDHNEQFF
TGTGCCAGCAGCCCAGCTCGGGATCACAATGAGCAGTTCTTC
>few|TRBJ2-7|TRBV5-1|TRBD2
CASTPLAGGTYEQYF
TGCGCCAGCACCCCCTTAGCGGGAGGAACCTACGAGCAGTACTTC
>-|TRBJ1-5|TRBV20-1|TRBD1
CSAPRQGPNQPQHF
TGCAGTGCTCCCAGACAGGGCCCCAATCAGCCCCAGCATTTT
>few|TRBJ2-2|TRBV20-1|-
CSATSETNTGELFF
TGCAGTGCTACTAGCGAGACGAACACCGGGGAGCTGTTTTTT
>-|TRBJ2-3|TRBV10-3|TRBD2
CATSSGLDTQYF
TGTGCCACGTCTAGCGGGCTAGATACGCAGTATTTT
>few|TRBJ2-3|TRBV27|TRBD1
CASIDRGVKADTQYF
TGTGCCAGCATCGACAGGGGCGTCAAAGCAGATACGCAGTATTTT
>few|TRBJ2-4|TRBV6-1|-
CASSLDGRDIQYF
TGTGCCAGCAGCTTGGACGGGAGAGACATTCAGTACTTC
>-|TRBJ2-3|TRBV5-1|TRBD2
CASSLATTSGNTDTQYF
TGCGCCAGCAGCTTGGCCACGACTAGCGGCAACACAGATACGCAGTATTTT
>-|TRBJ2-7|TRBV12-3/TRBV12-4|-
CASTLGGYYEQYF
TGTGCCAGCACCCTTGGAGGGTACTACGAGCAGTACTTC
>-|TRBJ1-1|TRBV3-1|-
CASSQGTGRTEAFF
TGTGCCAGCAGCCAAGGAACAGGGAGGACTGAAGCTTTCTTT
>-|TRBJ1-2|TRBV3-1|TRBD1
CASSPWSDRGISGYTF
TGTGCCAGCAGCCCCTGGTCGGACAGGGGTATCTCTGGCTACACCTTC